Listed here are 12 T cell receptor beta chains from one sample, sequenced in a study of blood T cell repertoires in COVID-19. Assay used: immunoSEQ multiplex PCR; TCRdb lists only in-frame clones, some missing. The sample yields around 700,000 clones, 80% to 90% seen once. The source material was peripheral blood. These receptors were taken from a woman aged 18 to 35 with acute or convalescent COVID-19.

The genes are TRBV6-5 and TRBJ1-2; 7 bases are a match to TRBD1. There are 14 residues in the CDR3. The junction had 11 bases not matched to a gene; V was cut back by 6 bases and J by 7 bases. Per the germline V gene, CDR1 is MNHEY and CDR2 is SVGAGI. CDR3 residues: CASSPNLGGPGYTF. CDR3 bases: TGTGCCAGCAGCCCGAACTTAGGGGGCCCTGGCTACACCTTC.

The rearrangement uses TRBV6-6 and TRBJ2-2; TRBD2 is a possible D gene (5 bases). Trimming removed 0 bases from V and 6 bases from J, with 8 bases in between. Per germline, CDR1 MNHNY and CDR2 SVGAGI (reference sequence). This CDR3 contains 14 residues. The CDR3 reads CASSYSKEAGELFF. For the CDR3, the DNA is TGTGCCAGCAGTTACTCGAAGGAGGCCGGGGAGCTGTTTTTT.

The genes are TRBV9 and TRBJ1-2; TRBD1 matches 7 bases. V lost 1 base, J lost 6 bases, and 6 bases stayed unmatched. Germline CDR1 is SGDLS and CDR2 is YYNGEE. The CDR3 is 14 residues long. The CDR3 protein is CASSVYKGANGYTF. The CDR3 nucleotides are TGTGCCAGCAGCGTATATAAGGGGGCGAATGGCTACACCTTC.

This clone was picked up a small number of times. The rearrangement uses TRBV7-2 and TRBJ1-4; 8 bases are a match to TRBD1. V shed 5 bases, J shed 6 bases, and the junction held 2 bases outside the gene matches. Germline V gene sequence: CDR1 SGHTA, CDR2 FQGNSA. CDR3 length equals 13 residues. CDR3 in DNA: TGTGCCAGCAGCGACAGGGGTTATGAAAAACTGTTTTTT. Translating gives CASSDRGYEKLFF.

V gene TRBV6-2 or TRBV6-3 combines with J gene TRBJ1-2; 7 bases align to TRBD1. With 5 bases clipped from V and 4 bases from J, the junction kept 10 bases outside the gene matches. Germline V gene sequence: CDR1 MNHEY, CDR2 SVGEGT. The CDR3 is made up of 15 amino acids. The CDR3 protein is CASSKWAGGGYGYTF. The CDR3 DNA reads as TGTGCCAGCAGTAAATGGGCAGGGGGAGGCTATGGCTACACCTTC.

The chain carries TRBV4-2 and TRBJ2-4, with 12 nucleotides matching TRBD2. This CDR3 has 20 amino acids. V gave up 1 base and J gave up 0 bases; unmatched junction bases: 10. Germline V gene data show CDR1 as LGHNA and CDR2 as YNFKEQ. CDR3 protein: CASSQAATSGGTLAKNIQYF. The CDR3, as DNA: TGTGCCAGCAGCCAAGCCGCTACTAGCGGGGGGACCCTAGCCAAAAACATTCAGTACTTC.

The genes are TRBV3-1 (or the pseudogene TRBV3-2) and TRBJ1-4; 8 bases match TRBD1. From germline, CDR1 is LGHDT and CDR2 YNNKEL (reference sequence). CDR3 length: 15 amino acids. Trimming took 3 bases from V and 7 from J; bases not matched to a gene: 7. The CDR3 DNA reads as TGTGCCAGCAGCCATTCAGGACAGGGAGGTGAAAAACTGTTTTTT. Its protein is CASSHSGQGGEKLFF.

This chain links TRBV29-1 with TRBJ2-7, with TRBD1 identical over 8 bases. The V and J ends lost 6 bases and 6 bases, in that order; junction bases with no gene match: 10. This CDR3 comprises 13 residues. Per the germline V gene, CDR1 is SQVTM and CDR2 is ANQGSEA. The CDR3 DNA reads TGCAGCGTGCCGGACAGGGCTTTTGGCGAGCAGTACTTC. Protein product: CSVPDRAFGEQYF.

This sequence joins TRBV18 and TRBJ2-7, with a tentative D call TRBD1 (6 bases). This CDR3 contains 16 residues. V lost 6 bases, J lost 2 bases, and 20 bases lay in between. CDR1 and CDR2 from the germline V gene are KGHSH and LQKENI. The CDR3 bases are TGTGCCAGCTCGCCAAAATCTACCACAGGGACCTACGAGCAGTACTTC. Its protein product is CASSPKSTTGTYEQYF.

The CDR3 reads CASNPRRETQYF. CDR3 nucleotide sequence: TGTGCCAGCAACCCACGGAGGGAGACCCAGTACTTC. The chain links TRBV9 to TRBJ2-5; D perhaps matches TRBD2 (5 bases). Germline assignment: CDR1 SGDLS and CDR2 YYNGEE. V gave up 6 bases and J gave up 5 bases, with 11 bases separating them. The CDR3 covers 12 residues.

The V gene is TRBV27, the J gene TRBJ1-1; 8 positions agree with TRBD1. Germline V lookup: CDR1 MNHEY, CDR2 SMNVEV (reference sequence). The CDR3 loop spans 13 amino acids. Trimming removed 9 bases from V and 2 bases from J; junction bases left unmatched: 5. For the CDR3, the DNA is TGTGCCAGTGGGACAGGTCCCAACACTGAAGCTTTCTTT. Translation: CASGTGPNTEAFF.

The CDR3 nucleotides are TGTGCCAGCAGCCCCCCTAGGAAAGAGACCCAGTACTTC. It encodes CASSPPRKETQYF. This chain links TRBV6-5 with TRBJ2-5; no definite D call. The CDR3 covers 13 residues. Deletions cut 6 bases from V and 3 bases from J, with 11 bases between. CDR1 and CDR2 (germline): MNHEY, SVGAGI.